The sample holds a few counts of the clone carrying this T cell receptor beta chain. Its target is not known. J gave up 6 bases and V 0 bases, and 5 bases lay outside the gene matches. This CDR3 has 14 amino acids. Germline-derived CDR1 and CDR2 are SGHRS and YFSETQ. The sample belongs to a study of identical twins. A template switching step contributed a universal primer site, while unique molecular identifiers were present in the cDNA. MiXCR, applied by TCRdb to the 5' RACE reads, yields one record per CDR3 protein. The sample has 400,000 to 500,000 distinct CDR3 sequences, roughly 13% seen once. Study-wide findings and caveats: Abundant cord blood beta clonotypes carried fewer insertions; memory repertoires showed none.

Healthy Caucasians provided all donations. These data were likewise used in another study, on yellow fever vaccine responses in identical twins.

The sequence came from a woman aged 18-29 years in good health. This sequence joins TRBV5-1 and TRBJ1-2, with 7 bases fitting TRBD1. Source material: CD4+ T cells sorted from blood. Here the CDR3 DNA reads TGCGCCAGCAGCTTGGCTACGACAGGGAATGGCTACACCTTC. It codes for CASSLATTGNGYTF.